This T cell receptor beta chain is drawn from a study of blood T cell repertoires in COVID-19. Study-level information: COVID-19 samples collected from the United States, Italy and Spain covered acute and convalescent phases. From T cells, B-cell-depleted T cells, or PBMCs came the material, which was cDNA or gDNA.

The V segment lost 0 bases and the J segment 11 bases; nucleotides outside the gene matches: 7. The germline gives CDR1 MNHEY, CDR2 SMNVEV (reference sequence). This CDR3 region has 13 residues. Per the original data handling: Amplification from reference gene primers served as the basis for estimated nucleated cell counts. Sequenced by immunoSEQ multiplex PCR; TCRdb stores in-frame clones only, minus some. Clone size and V and J calls were adopted from that table, with D and trimming inferred from the DNA. The sample lists fewer than 65,000 clones, around 78% seen once, with 5.3% in the top ten. This receptor was obtained from a human donor in a cohort sampled during active COVID-19. The chain links TRBV27 to TRBJ2-7; 7 bases are shared with TRBD1. The sample comprised peripheral blood. CDR3 loop: CASSLSRGGSKYF. The CDR3 DNA reads TGTGCCAGCAGTTTATCGAGAGGGGGCTCTAAGTACTTC.